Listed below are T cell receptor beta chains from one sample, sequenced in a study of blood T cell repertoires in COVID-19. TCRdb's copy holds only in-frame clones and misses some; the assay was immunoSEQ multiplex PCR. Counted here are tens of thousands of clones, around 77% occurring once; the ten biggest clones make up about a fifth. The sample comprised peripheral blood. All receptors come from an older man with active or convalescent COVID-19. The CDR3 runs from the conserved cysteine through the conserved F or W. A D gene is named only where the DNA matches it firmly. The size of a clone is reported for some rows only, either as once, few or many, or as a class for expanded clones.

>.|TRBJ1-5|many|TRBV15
CATSKIDSSNQPQHF
TGTGCCACCAGCAAAATCGACAGTAGCAATCAGCCCCAGCATTTT
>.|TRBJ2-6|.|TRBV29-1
CSVTPGSGANVLTF
TGCAGCGTGACCCCGGGGTCTGGGGCCAACGTCCTGACTTTC
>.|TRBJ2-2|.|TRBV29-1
CSVEDRGNTGELFF
TGCAGCGTTGAAGATCGAGGAAACACCGGGGAGCTGTTTTTT
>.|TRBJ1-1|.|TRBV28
CASTRFTEAFF
TGTGCCAGCACCCGGTTCACTGAAGCTTTCTTT
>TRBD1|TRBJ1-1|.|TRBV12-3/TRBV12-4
CASSRQGDTEAFF
TGTGCCAGCAGTCGACAGGGTGACACTGAAGCTTTCTTT
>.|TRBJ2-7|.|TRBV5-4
CASSLVQGSGEQYF
TGTGCCAGCAGCTTGGTTCAGGGTAGTGGCGAGCAGTACTTC
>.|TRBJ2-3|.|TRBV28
CATSTLQGWTDTQYF
TGTGCCACCTCTACCCTACAGGGTTGGACAGATACGCAGTATTTT
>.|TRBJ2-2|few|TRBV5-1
CASSLGGRTGELFF
TGCGCCAGCAGCTTGGGAGGTAGGACCGGGGAGCTGTTTTTT
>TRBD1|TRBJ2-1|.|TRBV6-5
CASSLDRVNEQFF
TGTGCCAGCAGTCTCGACAGGGTTAATGAGCAGTTCTTC
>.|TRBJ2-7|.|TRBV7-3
CASSPPTYRVGSAGEQYF
TGTGCCAGCAGCCCACCCACATACAGGGTAGGTTCTGCTGGGGAGCAGTACTTC
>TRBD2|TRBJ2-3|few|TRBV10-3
CAISEISGRLSTDTQYF
TGTGCCATCAGTGAGATTAGCGGGAGGCTCTCCACAGATACGCAGTATTTT
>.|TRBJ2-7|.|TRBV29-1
CSVEGPPGALYEQYF
TGCAGCGTTGAAGGGCCCCCGGGAGCCCTCTACGAGCAGTACTTC
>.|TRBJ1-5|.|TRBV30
CAWSVGEITQPQHF
TGTGCCTGGAGTGTAGGAGAAATTACTCAGCCCCAGCATTTT
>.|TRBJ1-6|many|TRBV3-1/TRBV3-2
CASSQNRESPLHF
TGTGCCAGCAGCCAAAACAGGGAGTCACCCCTCCACTTT
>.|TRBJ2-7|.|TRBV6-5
CASSYDRTAYEQYF
TGTGCCAGCAGTTACGACAGGACAGCCTACGAGCAGTACTTC
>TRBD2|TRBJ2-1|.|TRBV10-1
CASSESFLGGMNNEQFF
TGCGCCAGCAGTGAGTCGTTTCTGGGGGGGATGAACAATGAGCAGTTCTTC
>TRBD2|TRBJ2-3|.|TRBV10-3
CAISTEPGLAGGSTDTQYF
TGTGCCATCAGTACCGAACCGGGACTAGCGGGGGGGAGCACAGATACGCAGTATTTT
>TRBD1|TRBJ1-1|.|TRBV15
CATSRDRDSTEAFF
TGTGCCACCAGCAGAGATAGGGACAGCACTGAAGCTTTCTTT
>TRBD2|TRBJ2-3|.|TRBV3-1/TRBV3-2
CASSYLLVREVSGRTRGQYF
TGTGCCAGCAGCTACCTGCTTGTCAGGGAAGTTAGCGGGAGGACGAGGGGGCAGTATTTT
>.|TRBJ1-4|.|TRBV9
CASSVAVAAEKLFF
TGTGCCAGCAGCGTAGCTGTGGCGGCTGAAAAACTGTTTTTT
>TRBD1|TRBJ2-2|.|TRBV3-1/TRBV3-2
CASSWGQGATGELFF
TGTGCCAGCAGCTGGGGACAGGGGGCTACCGGGGAGCTGTTTTTT
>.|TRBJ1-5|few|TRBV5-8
CASSLKFWGLGNQPQHF
TGTGCCAGCAGCTTGAAGTTCTGGGGGCTTGGCAATCAGCCCCAGCATTTT
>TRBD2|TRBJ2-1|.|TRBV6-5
CATYSASGINNEQFF
TGTGCCACTTACTCGGCTAGCGGGATTAACAATGAGCAGTTCTTC
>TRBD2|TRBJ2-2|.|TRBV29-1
CSARAGGPSGELFF
TGCAGCGCCCGAGCGGGAGGGCCGAGCGGGGAGCTGTTTTTT
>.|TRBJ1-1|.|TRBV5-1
CASSPFMEGNTEAFF
TGCGCCAGCAGCCCCTTTATGGAGGGAAACACTGAAGCTTTCTTT
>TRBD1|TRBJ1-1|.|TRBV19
CASTILGQGVTEAFF
TGTGCCAGTACTATACTTGGACAGGGCGTCACTGAAGCTTTCTTT
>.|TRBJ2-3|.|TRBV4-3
CASSQKMGDTDTQYF
TGCGCCAGCAGCCAAAAAATGGGAGACACAGATACGCAGTATTTT
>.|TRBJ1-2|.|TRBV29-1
CSVAQVNNYGYTF
TGCAGCGTTGCGCAGGTTAATAACTATGGCTACACCTTC
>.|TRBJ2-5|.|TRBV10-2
CASSTTLSGTQYF
TGCGCCAGTTCCACCACCCTCTCGGGGACCCAGTACTTC
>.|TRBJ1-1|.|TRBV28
CASSGSYFTNTEAFF
TGTGCCAGCAGTGGGAGTTATTTTACGAACACTGAAGCTTTCTTT
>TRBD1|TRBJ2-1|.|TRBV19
CASSISGTGGREQFF
TGTGCCAGTAGTATCTCCGGGACAGGAGGTAGGGAGCAGTTCTTC
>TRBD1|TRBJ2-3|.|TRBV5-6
CASSFVGTGSDTQYF
TGTGCCAGCAGCTTTGTCGGGACAGGCTCAGATACGCAGTATTTT
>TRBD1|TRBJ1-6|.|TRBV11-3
CASRFDRDSGNSPLHF
TGTGCCAGCAGATTTGACCGGGACAGTGGAAATTCACCCCTCCACTTT
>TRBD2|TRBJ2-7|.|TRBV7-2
CASSQGLGVYEQYF
TGTGCCAGCAGCCAAGGACTAGGGGTCTACGAGCAGTACTTC
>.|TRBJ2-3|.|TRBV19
CASSTYGGFTDTQYF
TGTGCCAGTAGTACATACGGGGGATTCACAGATACGCAGTATTTT
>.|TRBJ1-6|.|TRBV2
CASNEDRTVSPLHF
TGTGCCAGCAATGAGGACAGAACGGTTTCACCCCTCCACTTT
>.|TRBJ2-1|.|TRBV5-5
CASTTRSTSSYNEQFF
TGTGCCAGCACCACTAGGTCGACAAGCTCCTACAATGAGCAGTTCTTC
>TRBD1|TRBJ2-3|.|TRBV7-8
CASSLVHRGYTDTQYF
TGTGCCAGCAGCTTAGTACACAGGGGGTACACAGATACGCAGTATTTT
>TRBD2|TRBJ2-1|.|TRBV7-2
CASSVTSGVGNEQFF
TGTGCCAGCAGCGTTACTAGCGGGGTTGGGAATGAGCAGTTCTTC
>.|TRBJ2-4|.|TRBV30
CAWSGSIAKNIQYF
TGTGCCTGGAGTGGTAGCATAGCCAAAAACATTCAGTACTTC
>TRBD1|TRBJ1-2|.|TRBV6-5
CASRTGPRPYGYTF
TGTGCCAGCAGGACAGGGCCCAGACCCTATGGCTACACCTTC
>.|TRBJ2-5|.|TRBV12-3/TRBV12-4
CASSWRRETQYF
TGTGCCAGCAGTTGGAGGCGGGAGACCCAGTACTTC
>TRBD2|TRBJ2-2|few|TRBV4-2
CASSQGSSGNTGELFF
TGTGCCAGCAGCCAAGGGTCTAGCGGAAACACCGGGGAGCTGTTTTTT
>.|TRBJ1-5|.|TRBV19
CASSISKEEPQHF
TGTGCCAGTAGTATTTCAAAAGAGGAGCCCCAGCATTTT
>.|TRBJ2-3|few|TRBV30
CACTGTDTQYF
TGTGCCTGTACAGGAACAGATACGCAGTATTTT
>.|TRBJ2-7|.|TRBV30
CAWSTLGAHRF
TGTGCCTGGTCTACCCTGGGGGCCCATCGGTTC
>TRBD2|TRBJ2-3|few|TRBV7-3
CASSFGTSLTDTQYF
TGTGCCAGCAGCTTCGGGACTAGCCTCACAGATACGCAGTATTTT
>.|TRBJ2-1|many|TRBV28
CASSLGGEQFF
TGTGCCAGCAGTTTAGGCGGGGAGCAGTTCTTC
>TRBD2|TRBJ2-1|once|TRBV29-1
CSVEGLVGTSGPSSYNEQFF
TGCAGCGTTGAAGGACTTGTTGGGACTAGCGGCCCAAGCTCCTACAATGAGCAGTTCTTC
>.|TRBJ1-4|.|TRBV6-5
CASTGGEKLFF
TGTGCCAGCACCGGCGGGGAAAAACTGTTTTTT
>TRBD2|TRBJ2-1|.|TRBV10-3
CAISGLAGGPGFF
TGTGCCATCAGTGGACTAGCGGGGGGGCCGGGGTTCTTC
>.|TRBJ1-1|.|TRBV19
CASYSPGVSGTEAFF
TGTGCCAGTTATAGCCCGGGGGTTTCGGGCACTGAAGCTTTCTTT
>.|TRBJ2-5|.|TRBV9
CASSVGVLETQYF
TGTGCCAGCAGCGTCGGGGTCCTAGAGACCCAGTACTTC
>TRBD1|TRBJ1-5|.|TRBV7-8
CASTPGRGNSNQPQHF
TGTGCCAGCACCCCGGGCAGGGGGAATAGCAATCAGCCCCAGCATTTT
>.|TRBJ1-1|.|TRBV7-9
CASSQGLTEAFF
TGTGCCAGCAGCCAGGGTCTCACTGAAGCTTTCTTT